This is a list of T cell receptor beta chains from one sample in a study of OX40 agonist ivuxolimab in advanced cancers. The repertoire was sequenced with immunoSEQ multiplex PCR; TCRdb's copy has only in-frame clones and lacks some. The table has around 91,000 clones, about 91% seen once. The sample in question was CD4+ or CD8+ T cells sorted from blood, obtained in a trial of the OX40 agonist ivuxolimab. These receptors all come from an adult with an advanced solid tumor such as melanoma, head and neck, liver or kidney cancer. The CDR3 runs from the conserved cysteine through the conserved F or W. The D gene is left open where the match is weak. A row's size may be missing; if present it is once, few, many or a size class.

clone_size,d_call,v_call,j_call,cdr3_nt,cdr3_aa
few,NA,TRBV6-6,TRBJ1-1,TGTGCCAGCAGTTACTTGGGGGGGAACACTGAAGCTTTCTTT,CASSYLGGNTEAFF
NA,TRBD2,TRBV29-1,TRBJ2-1,TGCAGCGTTGAGATCCCCATAGGACTAGCGGGGTCCCATGAGCAGTTCTTC,CSVEIPIGLAGSHEQFF
NA,TRBD1,TRBV28,TRBJ1-4,TGTGCCAGCATATCCGGGACAGGGGATGAAAAACTGTTTTTT,CASISGTGDEKLFF
NA,NA,TRBV28,TRBJ1-1,TGTGCCAGCGACCACGGAGGGGCTGTCTTCAACACTGAAGCTTTCTTT,CASDHGGAVFNTEAFF
NA,TRBD1,TRBV2,TRBJ1-4,TGTGCCAGCAGGGCCCAAGGGACAGCCGCAACTAATGAAAAACTGTTTTTT,CASRAQGTAATNEKLFF
NA,NA,TRBV7-9,TRBJ1-1,TGTGCCAGCAGCCACAAGGGCACTGAAGCTTTCTTT,CASSHKGTEAFF
few,NA,TRBV10-1,TRBJ1-1,TGCGCCAGCAGTGAGTTCCGGGGGCGAACTGAAGCTTTCTTT,CASSEFRGRTEAFF
once,TRBD1,TRBV27,TRBJ2-1,TGTGCCAGCACAAGGACAGGGACGTATGAGCAGTTCTTC,CASTRTGTYEQFF
few,NA,TRBV7-9,TRBJ1-2,TGTGCCAGCAGCCGGACAGACTATGGCTACACCTTC,CASSRTDYGYTF
NA,NA,TRBV28,TRBJ1-1,TGTGCCAGCAGTCGGGCTGGGTGGGCGACTGAAGCTTTCTTT,CASSRAGWATEAFF
once,TRBD2,TRBV18,TRBJ2-1,TGTGCCAGCTCACCACTCGGGACTAGCGGGATCAATGAGCAGTTCTTC,CASSPLGTSGINEQFF
NA,NA,TRBV9,TRBJ2-1,TGTGCCAGCAGCGCAACCTCAGGCGGGTTCACTGAGCAGTTCTTC,CASSATSGGFTEQFF
NA,NA,TRBV5-6,TRBJ2-5,TGTGCCAGCAGCGGGGAGGGGGGGACCCAGTACTTC,CASSGEGGTQYF
NA,TRBD2,TRBV28,TRBJ2-7,TGTGCCAGCAACTCCGGGACTACCTCCTACGAGCAGTACTTC,CASNSGTTSYEQYF
NA,NA,TRBV4-1,TRBJ1-4,TGCGCCAGCAGCCTTGGGCAAGTACCTAATGAAAAACTGTTTTTT,CASSLGQVPNEKLFF
once,NA,TRBV5-1,TRBJ1-1,TGCGCCAGCAGCTTGAATAGCCCTATGAACACTGAAGCTTTCTTT,CASSLNSPMNTEAFF
NA,TRBD2,TRBV9,TRBJ2-1,TGTGCCAGCAGTAAGACTAGCGGGAGTACTGAGCAGTTCTTC,CASSKTSGSTEQFF
NA,TRBD2,TRBV4-2,TRBJ2-3,TGTGCCAGCAGCCAAGAGCCAGGAGTAGCGGGGGGGCCAAAAGATACGCAGTATTTT,CASSQEPGVAGGPKDTQYF
NA,NA,TRBV11-2,TRBJ2-2,TGTGCCAGCAGCCCAATCGCGAACACCGGGGAGCTGTTTTTT,CASSPIANTGELFF